The present T cell receptor (beta chain) was sequenced within a study of cytomegalovirus exposure and HLA in healthy donors. The PCR used 60 Vbeta and 13 Jbeta primers. Here immunoSEQ multiplex PCR was the method, and the copy in TCRdb shows in-frame clones only, minus some. The repertoire includes about 160,000 clones, about four fifths of them detected once, and around 0.8% sits in the top ten. Trimming stripped 3 bases from V and 10 bases from J, with 17 bases between. CDR1 is MNHNS, CDR2 SASEGT, per germline. The CDR3 is 14 residues long. The receptor's source is a woman younger than 35 in good health and CMV-seronegative. Sequenced material: PBMCs. The rearrangement links TRBV6-1 to TRBJ2-3, with unresolved D. CDR3 DNA sequence: TGTGCCAGCAGTGACTGGTGGCGGCGACGGGCGCAGTATTTT. As protein: CASSDWWRRRAQYF.